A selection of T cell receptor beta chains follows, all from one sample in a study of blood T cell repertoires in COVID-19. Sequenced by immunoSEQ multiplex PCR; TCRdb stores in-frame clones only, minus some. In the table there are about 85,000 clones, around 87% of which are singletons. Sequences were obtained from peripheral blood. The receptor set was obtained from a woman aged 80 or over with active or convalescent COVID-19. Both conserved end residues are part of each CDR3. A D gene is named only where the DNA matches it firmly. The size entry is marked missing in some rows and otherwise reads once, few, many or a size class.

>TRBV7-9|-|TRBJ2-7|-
CASSLARQPSGQYF
TGTGCCAGCAGCTTAGCGCGTCAGCCAAGCGGGCAGTACTTC
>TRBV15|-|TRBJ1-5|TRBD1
CATSRRTGDNQPQHF
TGTGCCACCAGCAGACGGACAGGGGACAATCAGCCCCAGCATTTT
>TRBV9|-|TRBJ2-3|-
CASSVDRARDTQYF
TGTGCCAGCAGCGTAGACAGGGCACGAGATACGCAGTATTTT
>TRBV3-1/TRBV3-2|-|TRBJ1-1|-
CASSPTGKREGSEAFF
TGTGCCAGCAGCCCTACCGGGAAGAGGGAAGGTTCTGAAGCTTTCTTT
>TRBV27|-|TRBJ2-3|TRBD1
CASSLSLTTGGYTDTQYF
TGTGCCAGCAGTTTATCGCTTACGACAGGGGGCTACACAGATACGCAGTATTTT
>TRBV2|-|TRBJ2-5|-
CASSTDAGSQYF
TGTGCCAGCAGTACGGATGCAGGTTCCCAGTACTTC
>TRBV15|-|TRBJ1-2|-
CATSPGQNYGYTF
TGTGCCACCAGCCCCGGACAGAACTATGGCTACACCTTC
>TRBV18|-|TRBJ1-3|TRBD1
CASSPQAGGPGNTIYF
TGTGCCAGCTCACCACAAGCAGGGGGTCCTGGAAACACCATATATTTT
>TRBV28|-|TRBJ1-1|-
CASSLRATGRLMNTEAFF
TGTGCCAGCAGTTTACGAGCTACAGGGCGTCTAATGAACACTGAAGCTTTCTTT
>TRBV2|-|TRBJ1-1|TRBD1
CASSKAPGQQTSTLTEAFF
TGTGCCAGCAGCAAAGCCCCGGGACAGCAGACTAGTACTTTAACTGAAGCTTTCTTT
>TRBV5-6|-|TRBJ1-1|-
CASSFYREVSAFF
TGTGCCAGCAGCTTCTACAGGGAAGTGAGTGCTTTCTTT
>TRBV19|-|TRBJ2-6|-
CASTQTGKPGANVLTF
TGTGCCAGTACCCAAACAGGGAAGCCTGGGGCCAACGTCCTGACTTTC
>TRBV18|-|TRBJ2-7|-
CASSPPGTIPEQYF
TGTGCCAGCTCACCCCCCGGGACAATTCCCGAGCAGTACTTC
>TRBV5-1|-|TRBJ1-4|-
CASSLGSVNEKLFF
TGCGCCAGCAGCTTGGGCAGCGTCAATGAAAAACTGTTTTTT
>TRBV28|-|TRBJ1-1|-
CAANPLSGEAFF
TGTGCCGCAAACCCGTTAAGCGGTGAAGCTTTCTTT
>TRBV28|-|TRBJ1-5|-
CASGGGVNQPQHF
TGTGCCAGCGGGGGAGGGGTCAATCAGCCCCAGCATTTT
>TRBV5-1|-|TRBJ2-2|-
CASSLEAREGTGELFF
TGCGCCAGCAGCTTGGAAGCGCGGGAAGGAACCGGGGAGCTGTTTTTT
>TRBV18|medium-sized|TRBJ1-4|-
CASSPGLKKLFF
TGTGCCAGCTCACCGGGGCTTAAAAAACTGTTTTTT
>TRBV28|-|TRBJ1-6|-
CASSLEGASPLHF
TGTGCCAGCAGTTTGGAGGGAGCATCACCCCTCCACTTT
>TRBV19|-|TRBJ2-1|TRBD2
CASSVAGAPSSYNEQFF
TGTGCCAGTTCGGTAGCGGGAGCGCCGAGCTCCTACAATGAGCAGTTCTTC
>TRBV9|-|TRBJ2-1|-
CASSPHSRRSYNEQFF
TGTGCCAGCAGCCCACATAGCCGTCGCTCCTACAATGAGCAGTTCTTC
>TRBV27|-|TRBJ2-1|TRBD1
CASRPGQGVYNEQFF
TGTGCCAGCAGACCCGGACAGGGCGTCTACAATGAGCAGTTCTTC
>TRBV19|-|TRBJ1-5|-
CASSIGGRDQPQHF
TGTGCCAGTAGTATAGGGGGCAGGGATCAGCCCCAGCATTTT
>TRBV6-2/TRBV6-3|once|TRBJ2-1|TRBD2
CASSSERGPQQFF
TGTGCCAGCAGTTCCGAGCGGGGACCTCAGCAGTTCTTC
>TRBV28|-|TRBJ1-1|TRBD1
CASSPTGQENTEAFF
TGTGCCAGCAGTCCGACGGGACAGGAGAACACTGAAGCTTTCTTT
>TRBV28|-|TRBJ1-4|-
CASSFSLGTNEKLFF
TGTGCCAGCAGTTTCTCCCTAGGTACTAATGAAAAACTGTTTTTT
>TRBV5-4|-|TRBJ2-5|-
CASSPGTGQETQYF
TGTGCCAGCAGCCCCGGGACTGGTCAAGAGACCCAGTACTTC
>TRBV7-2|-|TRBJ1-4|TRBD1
CASSLWGVAGGNEKLFF
TGTGCCAGCAGCTTATGGGGAGTGGCAGGGGGGAATGAAAAACTGTTTTTT
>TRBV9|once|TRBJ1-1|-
CASSTSSGTPNTEAFF
TGTGCCAGCAGCACCTCCTCCGGGACACCCAACACTGAAGCTTTCTTT
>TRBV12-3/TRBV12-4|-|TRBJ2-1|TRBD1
CASSLRGQAEQFF
TGTGCCAGCAGTTTAAGGGGGCAGGCAGAGCAGTTCTTC
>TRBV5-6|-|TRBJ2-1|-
CASSPETSYEQFF
TGTGCCAGCAGCCCCGAGACTAGTTATGAGCAGTTCTTC